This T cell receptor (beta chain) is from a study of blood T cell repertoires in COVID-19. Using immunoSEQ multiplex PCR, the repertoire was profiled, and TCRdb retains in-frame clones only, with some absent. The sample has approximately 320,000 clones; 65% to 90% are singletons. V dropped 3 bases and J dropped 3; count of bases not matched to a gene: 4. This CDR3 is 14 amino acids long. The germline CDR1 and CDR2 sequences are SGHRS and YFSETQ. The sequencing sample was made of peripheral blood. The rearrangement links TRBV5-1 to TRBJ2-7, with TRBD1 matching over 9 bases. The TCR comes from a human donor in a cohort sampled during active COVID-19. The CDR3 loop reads CASSSRTGVYEQYF. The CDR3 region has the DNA TGCGCCAGCAGCTCCAGGACAGGGGTCTACGAGCAGTACTTC.